What follows is one TCR beta chain and its context. These data are taken from a study of blood T cell repertoires in COVID-19. Original processing notes: Cell counts per sample came from amplifying reference gene primers. Profiling relied on immunoSEQ multiplex PCR, and the TCRdb table lists in-frame clones only, not all of them. Clonal size and the V and J genes are those of that table, whereas D and trimming came from the DNA. Here the sample spans roughly 230,000 clones, almost 90% being singletons. Seattle patients were enrolled while actively infected and followed longitudinally. This CDR3 comprises 14 residues. Germline CDR1 MNHEY, CDR2 SVGAGI. Trimming took off 5 bases at V and 6 bases at J, with 16 bases between the two ends.

Sequencing input: peripheral blood. V usage is TRBV6-5 and J usage is TRBJ1-2; D call uncertain. The TCR comes from a woman aged 60-75 years with COVID-19, enrolled during active disease. The CDR3 loop reads CASSPPVSSDGYTF. CDR3 DNA: TGTGCCAGCAGTCCCCCTGTCAGTTCTGATGGCTACACCTTC.